The 16 T cell receptor beta chains reported below all come from one sample, sequenced in a study of persistence of HIV-infected CD4 T cells. Their antigen targets remain unknown. This nonspecific control used anti-CD3/anti-CD28 bead stimulation of CD4+ T cells. CD4+ T cells upregulating both CD40 ligand and CD69 were sorted as responding cells. The immunoSEQ assay was version 4, run in survey mode. Assay: immunoSEQ multiplex PCR; the TCRdb copy retains only in-frame clones and omits some. The sample has about 40,000 clones, about 91% seen once. Sample: CD4+ T cells sorted from PBMCs after approximately 19-hour stimulation, taken from a patient who received antiretroviral therapy. These receptors came from an adult man with HIV who was CMV-seropositive.

The rearrangement uses TRBV19 and TRBJ2-7; TRBD1 matches at 10 bases. Germline V gene lookup returns CDR1 LNHDA and CDR2 SQIVND (reference sequence). J lost 4 bases, V lost 3 bases, and 6 bases had no gene match. The CDR3 sequence is 15 residues long. The CDR3 sequence is CASSIGGTGVYEQYF. Written as DNA, the CDR3 is TGTGCCAGTAGTATCGGTGGGACAGGGGTTTACGAGCAGTACTTC.

This chain connects TRBV7-8 to TRBJ1-2, with D unresolved. The V end lost 5 bases, the J end lost 10 bases, and 14 bases lay between the germline ends. The CDR3 spans 12 residues. Germline loops: CDR1 SGHVS, CDR2 FQNEAQ. CDR3 region: CASSQNGRLYTF. The CDR3 region has the DNA TGTGCCAGCAGCCAAAATGGGCGCCTCTACACCTTC.

This rearrangement joins TRBV7-2 to TRBJ1-2, with 10 bases identical to TRBD1. The germline CDR1 and CDR2 sequences are SGHTA and FQGNSA. CDR3 length equals 15 residues. Trimming cost V 4 bases and J 3 bases; bases outside gene matches: 5. As DNA, the CDR3 is TGTGCCAGCAGCTCAGCGACAGGGGGCTACTATGGCTACACCTTC. Translating it yields CASSSATGGYYGYTF.

The chain links TRBV11-3 to TRBJ2-7; D possibly corresponds to TRBD1 (6 bases). The germline CDR1 and CDR2 sequences are SGHNT and YENEEA. V dropped 0 bases and J dropped 6 bases, with 9 bases sitting between them. The CDR3 extends over 13 amino acids. CDR3 residues: CASSLDQGGEQYF. CDR3 nucleotides: TGTGCCAGCAGCTTAGATCAAGGGGGCGAGCAGTACTTC. Looking up the rest from reference TRBV11-3 and TRBJ2-7 gives the full variable domain: EAGVVQSPRYKIIEKKQPVAFWCNPISGHNTLYWYLQNLGQGPELLIRYENEEAVDDSQLPKDRFSAERLKGVDSTLKIQPAELGDSAVYLCASSLDQGGEQYFGPGTRLTVT.

The chain joins TRBV12-3 or TRBV12-4 to TRBJ2-5; D remains unclear. Trimming stripped 5 bases from V and 5 bases from J, with 6 bases between. The CDR3 covers 11 residues. The CDR3 DNA follows: TGTGCCAGCAGTGCGGAGGAGACCCAGTACTTC. This gives the protein CASSAEETQYF.

The rearrangement uses TRBV30 and TRBJ1-1; D is uncertain. The V and J ends lost 2 bases and 3 bases respectively, with 7 bases between them. Germline assignment: CDR1 GTSNPN and CDR2 SVGIG (reference sequence). This CDR3 is 12 amino acids long. CDR3 residues: CAWSWRDTEAFF. The CDR3 DNA sequence: TGTGCCTGGAGTTGGAGGGACACTGAAGCTTTCTTT.

This chain uses TRBV19 with TRBJ1-5, with D unresolved. Germline-derived CDR1 and CDR2 are LNHDA and SQIVND (reference sequence). V was pared by 3 bases and J by 2 bases, with 14 bases between. The length of the CDR3 is 16 residues. The CDR3 sequence: CASSMPEVLGNQPQHF. The CDR3, as DNA: TGTGCCAGTAGTATGCCGGAGGTGTTGGGCAATCAGCCCCAGCATTTT.

The gene calls are TRBV20-1 and TRBJ2-1, with a possible D match to TRBD1 (6 bases). V was shortened by 3 bases and J by 3 bases, with 21 bases between the two germline ends. From germline, CDR1 is DFQATT and CDR2 SNEGSKA (reference sequence). This CDR3 spans 17 amino acids. CDR3 DNA sequence: TGCAGTGCTAGTGGGGACACCGGGCAATCTAACTACAATGAGCAGTTCTTC. Protein product: CSASGDTGQSNYNEQFF.

The rearrangement links TRBV30 to TRBJ1-2; TRBD1 aligns across 8 bases. Germline CDR1 reads GTSNPN; CDR2 reads SVGIG (reference sequence). V dropped 7 bases and J dropped 6; count of bases not matched to a gene: 4. The CDR3 is 11 amino acids. CDR3 nucleotide sequence: TGTGCCTCTTGGACAGGGCATGGCTACACCTTC. Translating it yields CASWTGHGYTF.

V is TRBV5-1 and J is TRBJ1-1; the D gene is possibly TRBD1 (6 bases). Germline loops: CDR1 SGHRS, CDR2 YFSETQ. The CDR3 loop spans 16 amino acids. V was pared by 1 base and J by 3 bases, with 16 bases between. The CDR3 nucleotides are TGCGCCAGCAGCTTGAGATCAGGGTCAGGGGACACTGAAGCTTTCTTT. The encoded protein is CASSLRSGSGDTEAFF.

The chain couples TRBV6-5 to TRBJ2-5; 7 bases fit TRBD1. CDR1 MNHEY and CDR2 SVGAGI come from the germline V gene. V lost 4 bases and J lost 1; bases outside the gene matches: 6. This CDR3 has 15 residues. CDR3 sequence (DNA): TGTGCCAGCAGTTCCCATCGGACAGGCCAAGAGACCCAGTACTTC. This encodes CASSSHRTGQETQYF.

The chain links TRBV6-2 or TRBV6-3 to TRBJ2-2; tentatively, D is TRBD1 (6 bases). The germline V gene encodes CDR1 MNHEY and CDR2 SVGEGT. The CDR3 spans 12 residues. V was trimmed by 3 bases and J by 12 bases, leaving 11 bases between them. The CDR3: CASSYYQGQLFF. The CDR3 nucleotides are TGTGCCAGCAGTTATTACCAGGGGCAGCTGTTTTTT.

The CDR3 loop reads CASSLQRITEAFF. Here the CDR3 DNA reads TGTGCCAGCAGCCTCCAGAGGATTACTGAAGCTTTCTTT. V is TRBV13 and J is TRBJ1-1; D gene uncertain. Trimming stripped 5 bases from V and 5 bases from J, with 12 bases between. The CDR3 covers 13 residues. From germline, CDR1 is PRHDT and CDR2 FYEKMQ (reference sequence). Filled out from reference TRBV13 and TRBJ1-1, the complete variable domain reads AAGVIQSPRHLIKEKRETATLKCYPIPRHDTVYWYQQGPGQDPQFLISFYEKMQSDKGSIPDRFSAQQFSDYHSELNMSSLELGDSALYFCASSLQRITEAFFGQGTRLTVV.

This clone was recorded a few times. This sequence joins TRBV2 and TRBJ1-1; D is undetermined. This CDR3 has 14 amino acids. The germline V gene has CDR1 SNHLY and CDR2 FYNNEI. The V and J ends lost 6 bases and 1 base respectively, with 12 bases between them. The CDR3, as DNA: TGTGCCAGCAGGAGGTACATCTCGAACACTGAAGCTTTCTTT. Residues: CASRRYISNTEAFF.

This rearrangement joins TRBV4-3 to TRBJ2-2; possible D gene TRBD1, 5 bases. The length of the CDR3 is 14 residues. Germline V gives CDR1 LGHNA, CDR2 YSLEER. Trimming took off 6 bases at V and 3 bases at J, with 11 bases between the two ends. CDR3 nucleotides: TGCGCCAGCAGGCCAGGGTGGGACACCGGGGAGCTGTTTTTT. This encodes CASRPGWDTGELFF.

This rearrangement joins TRBV28 to TRBJ1-2; D may be TRBD1 (6 bases). The germline V and J ends were trimmed by 6 bases and 4 bases, with 15 bases remaining between them. The CDR3 runs to 14 residues. Germline values: CDR1 MDHEN, CDR2 SYDVKM. The CDR3 nucleotides read TGTGCCAGCAGATGGGGACAAGCGGTCTATGGCTACACCTTC. The encoded protein is CASRWGQAVYGYTF.